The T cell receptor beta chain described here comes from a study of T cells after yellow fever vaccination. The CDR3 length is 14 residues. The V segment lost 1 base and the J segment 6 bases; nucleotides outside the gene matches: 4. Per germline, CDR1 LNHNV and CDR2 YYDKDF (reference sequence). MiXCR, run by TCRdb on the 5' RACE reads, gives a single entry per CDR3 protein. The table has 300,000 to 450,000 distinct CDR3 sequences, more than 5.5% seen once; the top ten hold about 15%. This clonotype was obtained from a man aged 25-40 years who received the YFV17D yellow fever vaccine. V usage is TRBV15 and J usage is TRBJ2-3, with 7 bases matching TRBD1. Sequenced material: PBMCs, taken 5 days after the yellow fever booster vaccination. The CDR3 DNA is TGTGCCACCAGCAGAGTAGACAGGGAGGATACGCAGTATTTT. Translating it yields CATSRVDREDTQYF.